This is a list of T cell receptor beta chains from one sample in a study of siplizumab effects on memory and regulatory T cells. These receptors are not linked to any known antigen. Clones were read by immunoSEQ multiplex PCR, and TCRdb kept only the in-frame ones, dropping some. The sample has 15,000 or so clones, less than 50% seen once. Sequences were obtained from CFSE-low (dividing) CD4+ T cells sorted from an allogeneic mixed lymphocyte reaction. The receptor source for this set is a human donor in good health; the cells came from an allogeneic mixed lymphocyte reaction. Some clones in this sample may be carry-over from other donors' samples. CDR3s include the opening cysteine and the closing phenylalanine or tryptophan. The D gene is left open where the match is weak. Size is omitted from some rows. Given values are once, few, many or a class for expanded clones.

J gene	CDR3 length	D gene	V gene	clone size	CDR3 DNA	CDR3 protein
TRBJ2-7	18	.	TRBV7-8	.	TGTGCCAGCAGCTTAGCCTCTAATCCGGGCCTTTTTACCTACGAGCAGTACTTC	CASSLASNPGLFTYEQYF
TRBJ2-7	15	TRBD1	TRBV5-4	.	TGTGCCAGCAGCGACGGACAGGGGGCTTTCTACGAGCAGTACTTC	CASSDGQGAFYEQYF
TRBJ2-2	16	TRBD1	TRBV19	.	TGTGCCAGTACTTTTAAAACAGGGGCGAACACCGGGGAGCTGTTTTTT	CASTFKTGANTGELFF
TRBJ2-1	20	TRBD2	TRBV4-2	.	TGTGCCAGCAGCCGGCGGGGAGGTCGGGAGGGCCTATCGTCGGGCAATGAGCAGTTCTTC	CASSRRGGREGLSSGNEQFF
TRBJ2-5	15	TRBD2	TRBV28	.	TGTGCCAGCAGTTTAGCGGGGGGTGGGGGTGAGACCCAGTACTTC	CASSLAGGGGETQYF
TRBJ2-1	14	.	TRBV14	few	TGTGCCAGCAGCCAAGATGGAGAGGGTCCAAAGCAGTTCTTC	CASSQDGEGPKQFF
TRBJ2-7	15	TRBD2	TRBV19	.	TGTGCCAGTAGTAGGACTAGCGATAAAACCTACGAGCAGTACTTC	CASSRTSDKTYEQYF
TRBJ2-2	16	TRBD2	TRBV7-8	.	TGTGCCAGCAGCTTAGTAAGCGGGAGGGCGGCCGGGGAGCTGTTTTTT	CASSLVSGRAAGELFF
TRBJ2-1	14	TRBD2	TRBV6-4	.	TGTGCCAGCAGTCCGACTAGCGGCAACAATGAGCAGTTCTTC	CASSPTSGNNEQFF
TRBJ2-3	11	.	TRBV7-9	few	TGTGCCAGCAGCTTAGCAGATACGCAGTATTTT	CASSLADTQYF
TRBJ2-5	15	TRBD1	TRBV7-9	.	TGTGCCAGCAGCCTCGGGGACAGGGAACAGGAGACCCAGTACTTC	CASSLGDREQETQYF
TRBJ2-2	15	.	TRBV19	medium-sized	TGTGCCAGTAGTATAGGCCTCCGTAACACCGGGGAGCTGTTTTTT	CASSIGLRNTGELFF
TRBJ2-7	14	.	TRBV6-5	.	TGTGCCAGCAGCTCCGGGATCTCCTCCTACGAGCAGTACTTC	CASSSGISSYEQYF
TRBJ2-5	16	TRBD1	TRBV28	.	TGTGCCAGCAGTCCGGGATCCGGGACAGGGTGGGAGACCCAGTACTTC	CASSPGSGTGWETQYF
TRBJ2-1	19	TRBD2	TRBV7-8	few	TGTGCCAGCAGCTTAACGGCTAGCGGGAGCCCCAGCTCCTACAATGAGCAGTTCTTC	CASSLTASGSPSSYNEQFF
TRBJ2-7	16	.	TRBV11-2	few	TGTGCCAGCAGCTTTTTCGAGGGAGGTCGCACCTACGAGCAGTACTTC	CASSFFEGGRTYEQYF
TRBJ2-4	16	TRBD2	TRBV5-4	.	TGTGCCAGCAGCTTAGGTCTAGCGGGAGCCAAAAACATTCAGTACTTC	CASSLGLAGAKNIQYF
TRBJ2-6	13	.	TRBV6-1	.	TGTGCCAGCAGTGAAAGTGGGGCCAACGTCCTGACTTTC	CASSESGANVLTF
TRBJ1-4	17	.	TRBV5-5	.	TGTGCCAGCAGCCCATTGAGAGGGGGGGCAACTAATGAAAAACTGTTTTTT	CASSPLRGGATNEKLFF
TRBJ1-2	15	TRBD1	TRBV27	.	TGTGCCAGCAGTTTCGACCGACAGGGGATTCATGGCTACACCTTC	CASSFDRQGIHGYTF
TRBJ2-1	14	.	TRBV9	.	TGTGCCAGCAGCGTAGTGGGGATTGGGAATGAGCAGTTCTTC	CASSVVGIGNEQFF
TRBJ2-1	16	.	TRBV6-5	few	TGTGCCAGCAGTTGGGTTGAGGGATCCTCCTACAATGAGCAGTTCTTC	CASSWVEGSSYNEQFF
TRBJ2-3	15	.	TRBV6-6	few	TGTGCCAGCAGTCCCGGGGGAGGAGGCCCAGATACGCAGTATTTT	CASSPGGGGPDTQYF
TRBJ2-1	14	.	TRBV27	many	TGTGCCAGCAGTTTAGCAGGGCCGTACAATGAGCAGTTCTTC	CASSLAGPYNEQFF
TRBJ2-7	15	TRBD2	TRBV19	.	TGTGCCAGTAGTATAAGCGGGAGGGCTCCCGGGGAGCAGTACTTC	CASSISGRAPGEQYF
TRBJ2-3	14	.	TRBV10-2	few	TGCGCCAGCAGCCCGAGGTGGGGGGCAGATACGCAGTATTTT	CASSPRWGADTQYF
TRBJ2-2	15	TRBD1	TRBV11-3	.	TGTGCCAGCAGCCCCCGGACAGGGGGGCCCGGGGAGCTGTTTTTT	CASSPRTGGPGELFF
TRBJ2-1	16	.	TRBV10-2	.	TGCGCCGCAGCCTCTCGGGCGGGTACCTCCTACAATGAGCAGTTCTTC	CAAASRAGTSYNEQFF
TRBJ2-1	15	.	TRBV5-1	few	TGCGCCAGCAGGGTCGGGTGGGGCTCCTACAATGAGCAGTTCTTC	CASRVGWGSYNEQFF
TRBJ2-7	14	TRBD1	TRBV5-1	.	TGCGCCAGCGCCCTGACAGGGGAAGTCTACGAGCAGTACTTC	CASALTGEVYEQYF
TRBJ2-1	14	TRBD2	TRBV11-2	.	TGTGCCAGCAGCTTGACTAGCGTCTACAATGAGCAGTTCTTC	CASSLTSVYNEQFF
TRBJ2-1	18	TRBD1	TRBV27	.	TGTGCCAGCAGTTACCGATTTCAGGGGGCGGTGGGGGTCTATGAGCAGTTCTTC	CASSYRFQGAVGVYEQFF
TRBJ2-7	13	.	TRBV6-1	few	TGTGCCAGCAGCCGGGGGCCTTCCTACGAGCAGTACTTC	CASSRGPSYEQYF
TRBJ2-2	15	.	TRBV5-4	.	TGTGCCAGCAGCTTGGCAGGGGTGAACACCGGGGAGCTGTTTTTT	CASSLAGVNTGELFF
TRBJ1-1	15	.	TRBV7-9	few	TGTGCCAGCAGCTTAATCAACCCAACGAACACTGAAGCTTTCTTT	CASSLINPTNTEAFF
TRBJ2-5	17	TRBD2	TRBV30	.	TGTGCCTGGAGTGGAGGGCGGACTAGCGGGACCCCGGGGACCCAGTACTTC	CAWSGGRTSGTPGTQYF
TRBJ2-5	15	.	TRBV5-5	.	TGTGCCAGCAGCTTGGCTGTGCAGGGGAGGGAGACCCAGTACTTC	CASSLAVQGRETQYF
TRBJ1-3	14	TRBD1	TRBV6-5	.	TGTGCCAGCAGTTATGGGACAGGGAGGAACACCATATATTTT	CASSYGTGRNTIYF
TRBJ1-1	16	.	TRBV27	.	TGTGCCAGCAGTTTTCAGGTCACCGGTAGTGACACTGAAGCTTTCTTT	CASSFQVTGSDTEAFF
TRBJ2-3	11	.	TRBV2	.	TGTGCCAGCTTAACGGGCCCAACGCAGTATTTT	CASLTGPTQYF
TRBJ2-2	15	TRBD1	TRBV27	.	TGTGCCAGCAGTAAAAAGACAGGGGTAGCCGGGGAGCTGTTTTTT	CASSKKTGVAGELFF
TRBJ1-1	14	TRBD1	TRBV6-6	medium-sized	TGTGCCAGCAGCCGCAGGGGGGTGAACACTGAAGCTTTCTTT	CASSRRGVNTEAFF
TRBJ1-2	12	.	TRBV5-6	.	TGTGCCAGCAGCCTAGGGACGGTTGGCTACACCTTC	CASSLGTVGYTF
TRBJ1-1	13	.	TRBV7-3	.	TGTGCCAGCAGCTTAGTCTTCGACACTGAAGCTTTCTTT	CASSLVFDTEAFF
TRBJ1-2	16	.	TRBV10-1	few	TGCGCCAGCAGTGAGGTCGTAAGTGGCTCATTCTATGGCTACACCTTC	CASSEVVSGSFYGYTF
TRBJ1-2	13	TRBD1	TRBV2	.	TGTGCCAGCATACTCAGGGGGAGCTATGGCTACACCTTC	CASILRGSYGYTF
TRBJ1-1	11	.	TRBV20-1	.	TGCAGTGCTAGGCAAATCACTGAAGCTTTCTTT	CSARQITEAFF
TRBJ2-3	16	TRBD2	TRBV19	medium-sized	TGTGCCAGTTCTCAAGGACTAGCGGGAGTTTCAGATACGCAGTATTTT	CASSQGLAGVSDTQYF
TRBJ2-5	15	TRBD2	TRBV18	medium-sized	TGTGCCAGCTCACCGAACGGGCGGGAGGGAGAGACCCAGTACTTC	CASSPNGREGETQYF
TRBJ2-2	16	.	TRBV4-2	.	TGTGCCAGCAGCCAAGTGGCGGGACAGATTACCGGGGAGCTGTTTTTT	CASSQVAGQITGELFF
TRBJ2-1	14	TRBD2	TRBV27	.	TGTGCCAGCAGCCGACTAGCGAACTGCAATGAGCAGTTCTTC	CASSRLANCNEQFF
TRBJ2-1	15	TRBD1	TRBV19	.	TGTGCCAGTAGTAAGGGGACAGGGAACTACAATGAGCAGTTCTTC	CASSKGTGNYNEQFF
TRBJ2-3	16	TRBD2	TRBV19	.	TGTGCCAGTACCTTGACTAGCGGGAGATCGGCAGATACGCAGTATTTT	CASTLTSGRSADTQYF
TRBJ1-3	13	TRBD1	TRBV18	.	TGTGCCAGCACCCGGACAGGAGCGAACACCATATATTTT	CASTRTGANTIYF
TRBJ2-7	14	TRBD2	TRBV7-8	few	TGTGCCAGCAGCTTCAAGCGGGATTCCTACGAGCAGTACTTC	CASSFKRDSYEQYF